This T cell receptor (beta chain) was identified in a study of Graves' ophthalmopathy and Graves' hyperthyroidism. Study as a whole: Peripheral blood (taken before any treatment) was collected at initial diagnosis.

Orbital computed tomography and thyroid ultrasound, along with TRAb, serum thyroxine and clinical symptoms, underpinned diagnosis. The authors isolated PBMCs from about 10 ml of fresh peripheral blood. TCR beta CDR3 amplification used RNA transcripts. The first-round RT-PCR employed HTBI primers together with the Qiagen OneStep RT-PCR kit. A multiplex PCR was then performed as the second round. TCRdb itself ran the multiplex PCR reads through MiXCR, one entry per CDR3 protein. The sample records about 700,000 distinct CDR3 sequences, 35% to 50% being singletons. Germline CDR1 is WSHSY and CDR2 is SAAADI. The CDR3 is 14 amino acids. V was pared by 3 bases and J by 2 bases, with 2 bases of the junction left unmatched.

This chain links TRBV10-2 with TRBJ2-7; the match to TRBD1 covers 9 bases. Sequenced material: peripheral blood. The sequence was collected from an adult man with Graves' ophthalmopathy. The CDR3 nucleotides are TGCGCCAGCAGTGAACGGGACAGGGCCTACGAGCAGTACTTC. Its translation: CASSERDRAYEQYF.